These 12 T cell receptor beta chains were all obtained from the same sample, sequenced in a study of T cell responses to AZD1222 COVID-19 vaccine. Sequenced by immunoSEQ multiplex PCR; TCRdb stores in-frame clones only, minus some. Counted here are roughly 100,000 clones, roughly 90% occurring once; the ten biggest clones make up approximately 5.4%. The source material was peripheral blood, sampled on day 0 of AZD1222 vaccination. The origin of the receptors is an adult in good health.

The genes are TRBV9 and TRBJ2-1, with D unresolved. Trimming shortened V by 2 bases and J by 6 bases, and 9 bases separated the two germline ends. Germline V CDR1 and CDR2: SGDLS, YYNGEE. This CDR3 has 13 residues. The CDR3 sequence: CASSVYMSNEQFF. DNA for the CDR3: TGTGCCAGCAGCGTTTATATGAGCAATGAGCAGTTCTTC.

This sequence joins TRBV7-9 and TRBJ1-5; TRBD1 aligns across 7 bases. CDR1 and CDR2 from the germline V gene are SEHNR and FQNEAQ (reference sequence). V lost 5 bases to trimming and J lost 0 bases; unmatched junction nucleotides: 13. The CDR3 extends over 18 amino acids. CDR3 region: CASSPPQGDHYSNQPQHF. CDR3 DNA sequence: TGTGCCAGCAGCCCCCCCCAGGGGGACCATTATAGCAATCAGCCCCAGCATTTT.

CDR3 nucleotides: TGTGCCAGCAGCCGCCTACTAGCGGGGGCCCAAGAGACCCAGTACTTC. It specifies CASSRLLAGAQETQYF. This chain uses TRBV3-1 (or the pseudogene TRBV3-2) with TRBJ2-5; 11 bases align to TRBD2. Germline V gives CDR1 LGHDT, CDR2 YNNKEL (reference sequence). CDR3 length: 16 residues. V was pared by 4 bases and J by 1 base, with 5 bases of the junction left unmatched.

This chain connects TRBV6-5 to TRBJ2-2, with D unresolved. Trimming took off 7 bases at V and 3 bases at J, with 15 bases between the two ends. Germline-derived CDR1 and CDR2 are MNHEY and SVGAGI. This CDR3 has 15 residues. DNA of the CDR3: TGTGCCAGCATCCTTAAGGGCAAAGACACCGGGGAGCTGTTTTTT. This translates into CASILKGKDTGELFF.

The rearrangement joins TRBV28 to TRBJ2-7, with D tentatively TRBD1 (5 bases). The ends were cut back, 4 bases at V and 0 bases at J, with 13 bases in the middle. CDR1 and CDR2 from the germline V gene are MDHEN and SYDVKM. The CDR3 totals 15 residues. The CDR3, as DNA: TGTGCCAGCAGTTCCCTTGACAGACGCTCCTACGAGCAGTACTTC. Its translation is CASSSLDRRSYEQYF. The full variable domain, completed using reference TRBV28 and TRBJ2-7, is DVKVTQSSRYLVKRTGEKVFLECVQDMDHENMFWYRQDPGLGLRLIYFSYDVKMKEKGDIPEGYSVSREKKERFSLILESASTNQTSMYLCASSSLDRRSYEQYFGPGTRLTVT.

The chain carries TRBV3-1 (or the pseudogene TRBV3-2) and TRBJ1-2, with a possible D match to TRBD1 (6 bases). The CDR3 sequence is 15 residues long. The V and J ends lost 1 base and 5 bases respectively, with 14 bases between them. Germline-derived CDR1 and CDR2 are LGHDT and YNNKEL (reference sequence). The CDR3 bases are TGTGCCAGCAGCCAAGGTCCCGGGACACATTATGGCTACACCTTC. It encodes CASSQGPGTHYGYTF.

V gene TRBV6-5 combines with J gene TRBJ2-5; D is undetermined. Germline lookup yields CDR1 MNHEY and CDR2 SVGAGI. The CDR3 is made up of 12 amino acids. V was clipped by 6 bases and J by 2 bases, with 7 bases between them. The CDR3 is CASSLVQETQYF. CDR3 DNA sequence: TGTGCCAGCAGCCTGGTTCAAGAGACCCAGTACTTC.

The V and J genes are TRBV6-6 and TRBJ2-1; D ambiguous. The CDR3 runs 14 residues. Germline V gives CDR1 MNHNY, CDR2 SVGAGI (reference sequence). The V end lost 1 base, the J end lost 5 bases, and 9 bases lay between the germline ends. As DNA, the CDR3 is TGTGCCAGCAGTTACTTGCGGACCGACAATGAGCAGTTCTTC. Protein sequence: CASSYLRTDNEQFF.

V gene TRBV7-2 combines with J gene TRBJ1-4; TRBD1 aligns across 10 bases. Germline trimming cut 6 bases from V and 5 bases from J; bases unmatched to any gene: 6. CDR1 and CDR2 from the germline V gene are SGHTA and FQGNSA. This CDR3 is built from 15 residues. DNA for the CDR3: TGTGCCAGCAGTTTCGAGGACAGGGGGAATGAAAAACTGTTTTTT. Translation: CASSFEDRGNEKLFF.

This clone appeared a single time. A read error may account for a junction end that differs from germline. The chain links TRBV7-7 to TRBJ2-1; possibly TRBD1 for D (6 bases). There are 14 residues in the CDR3. Germline CDR1 is SSHAT and CDR2 is FNYEAQ (reference sequence). CDR3 in DNA: TGTGCTAGCAGCCCAAGCAGGGGCGGATATGAGCAGTTCTTC. Amino acids: CASSPSRGGYEQFF.

The CDR3 nucleotides are TGCGCCAGCAGCTTGGGAGAGCCAAATCAGCCCCAGCATTTT. It yields the protein CASSLGEPNQPQHF. The chain links TRBV5-1 to TRBJ1-5; no clear D gene. This CDR3 region has 14 residues. V lost 0 bases to trimming and J lost 4 bases, with 8 bases between them. From germline, CDR1 is SGHRS and CDR2 YFSETQ. The variable domain in full, completed from reference TRBV5-1 and TRBJ1-5, reads KAGVTQTPRYLIKTRGQQVTLSCSPISGHRSVSWYQQTPGQGLQFLFEYFSETQRNKGNFPGRFSGRQFSNSRSEMNVSTLELGDSALYLCASSLGEPNQPQHFGDGTRLSIL.

A single count supports this clone. This chain connects TRBV29-1 to TRBJ1-1; D possibly corresponds to TRBD1 (5 bases). Trimming shortened V by 4 bases and J by 8 bases, and 23 bases separated the two germline ends. The CDR3 is 15 residues long. Germline CDR1 reads SQVTM; CDR2 reads ANQGSEA. The CDR3 sequence is CSVAVAWGGYGEAFF. The CDR3 nucleotides read TGCAGCGTTGCGGTAGCGTGGGGGGGTTATGGGGAAGCTTTCTTT.